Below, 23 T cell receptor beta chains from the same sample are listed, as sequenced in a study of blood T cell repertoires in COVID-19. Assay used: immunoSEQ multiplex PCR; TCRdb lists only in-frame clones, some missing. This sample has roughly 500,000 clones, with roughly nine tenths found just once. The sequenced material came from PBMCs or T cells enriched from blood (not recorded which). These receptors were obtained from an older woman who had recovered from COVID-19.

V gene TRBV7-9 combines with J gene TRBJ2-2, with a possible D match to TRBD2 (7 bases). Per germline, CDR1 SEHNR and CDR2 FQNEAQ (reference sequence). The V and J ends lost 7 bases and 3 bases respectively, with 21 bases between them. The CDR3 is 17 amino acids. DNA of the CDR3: TGTGCCAGCACTATGCTCGGGGGGCGCTTGGACACCGGGGAGCTGTTTTTT. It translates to CASTMLGGRLDTGELFF.

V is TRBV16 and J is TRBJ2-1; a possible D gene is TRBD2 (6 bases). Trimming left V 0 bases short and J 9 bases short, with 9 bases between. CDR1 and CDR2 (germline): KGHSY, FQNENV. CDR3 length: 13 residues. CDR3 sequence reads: CASSQSTSGEQFF. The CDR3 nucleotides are TGTGCCAGCAGCCAATCGACTAGTGGTGAGCAGTTCTTC.

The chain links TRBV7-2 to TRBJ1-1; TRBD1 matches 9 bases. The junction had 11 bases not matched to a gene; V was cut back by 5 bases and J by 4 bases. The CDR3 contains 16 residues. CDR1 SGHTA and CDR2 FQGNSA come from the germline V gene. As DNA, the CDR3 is TGTGCCAGCAGCCCCCGAGGGACAGGGAAGAGCACTGAAGCTTTCTTT. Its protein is CASSPRGTGKSTEAFF.

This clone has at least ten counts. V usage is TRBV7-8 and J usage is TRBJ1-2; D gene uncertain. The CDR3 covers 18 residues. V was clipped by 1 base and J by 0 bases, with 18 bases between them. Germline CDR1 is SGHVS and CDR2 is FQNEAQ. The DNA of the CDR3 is TGTGCCAGCAGCTTAGTTAGACGGGGTATGCCCACTAACTATGGCTACACCTTC. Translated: CASSLVRRGMPTNYGYTF.

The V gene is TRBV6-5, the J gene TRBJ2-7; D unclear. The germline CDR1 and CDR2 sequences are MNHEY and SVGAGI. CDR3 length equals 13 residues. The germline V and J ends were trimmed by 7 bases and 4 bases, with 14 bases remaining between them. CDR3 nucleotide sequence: TGTGCCAGCACCGGTAGTTCTGGTTACGAGCAGTACTTC. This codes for CASTGSSGYEQYF.

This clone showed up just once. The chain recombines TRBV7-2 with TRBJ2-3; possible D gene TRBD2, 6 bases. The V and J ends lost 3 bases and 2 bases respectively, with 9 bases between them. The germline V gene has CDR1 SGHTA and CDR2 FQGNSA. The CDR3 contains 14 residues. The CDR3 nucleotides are TGTGCCAGCAGCTTTAGCGGCTTCACAGATACGCAGTATTTT. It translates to CASSFSGFTDTQYF. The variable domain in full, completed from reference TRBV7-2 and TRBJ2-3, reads GAGVSQSPSNKVTEKGKDVELRCDPISGHTALYWYRQSLGQGLEFLIYFQGNSAPDKSGLPSDRFSAERTGGSVSTLTIQRTQQEDSAVYLCASSFSGFTDTQYFGPGTRLTVL.

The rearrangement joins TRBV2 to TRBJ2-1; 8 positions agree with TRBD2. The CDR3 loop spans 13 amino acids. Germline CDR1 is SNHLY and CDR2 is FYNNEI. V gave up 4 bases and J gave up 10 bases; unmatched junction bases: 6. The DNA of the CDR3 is TGTGCCAGCAGTGGCTCTCTAGCGGGCGAGCAGTTCTTC. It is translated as CASSGSLAGEQFF.

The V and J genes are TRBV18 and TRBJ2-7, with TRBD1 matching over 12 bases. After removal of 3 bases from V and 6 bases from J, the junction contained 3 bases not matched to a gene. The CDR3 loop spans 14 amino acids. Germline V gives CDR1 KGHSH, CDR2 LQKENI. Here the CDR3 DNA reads TGTGCCAGCTCACCGGGGACAGGGGGCTTCGAGCAGTACGTC. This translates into CASSPGTGGFEQYV.

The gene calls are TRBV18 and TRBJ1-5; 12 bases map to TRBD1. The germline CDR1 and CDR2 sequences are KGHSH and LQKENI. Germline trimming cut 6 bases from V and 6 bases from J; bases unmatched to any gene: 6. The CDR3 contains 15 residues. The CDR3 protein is CASSPGQGAIQPQHF. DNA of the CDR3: TGTGCCAGCTCCCCGGGACAGGGGGCGATTCAGCCCCAGCATTTT.

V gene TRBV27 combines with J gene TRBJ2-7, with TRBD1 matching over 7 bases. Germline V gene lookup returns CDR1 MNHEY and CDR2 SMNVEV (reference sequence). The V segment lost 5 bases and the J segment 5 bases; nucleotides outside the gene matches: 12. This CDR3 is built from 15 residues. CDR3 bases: TGTGCCAGCAGTCCGCTTCGACAGGGTAACCACGAGCAGTACTTC. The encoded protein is CASSPLRQGNHEQYF.

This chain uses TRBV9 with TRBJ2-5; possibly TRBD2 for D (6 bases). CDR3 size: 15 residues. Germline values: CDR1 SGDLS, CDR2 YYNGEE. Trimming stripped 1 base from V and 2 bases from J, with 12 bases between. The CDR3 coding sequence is TGTGCCAGCAGCGTAAGCCTAGCGAATCAAGAGACCCAGTACTTC. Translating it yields CASSVSLANQETQYF.

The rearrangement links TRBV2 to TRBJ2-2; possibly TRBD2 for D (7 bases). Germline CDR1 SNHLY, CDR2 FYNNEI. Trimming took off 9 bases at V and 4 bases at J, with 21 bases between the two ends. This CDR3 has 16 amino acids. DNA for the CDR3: TGTGCCAGTCTCTTTGATGGGGGGGCGAGCACCGGGGAGCTGTTTTTT. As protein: CASLFDGGASTGELFF.

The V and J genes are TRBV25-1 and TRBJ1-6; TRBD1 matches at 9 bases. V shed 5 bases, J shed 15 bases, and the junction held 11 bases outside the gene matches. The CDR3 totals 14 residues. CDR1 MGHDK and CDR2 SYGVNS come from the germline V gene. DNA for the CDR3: TGTGCCAGCAGTTCACCGGGACAGGGACGTAACCTCCACTTT. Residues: CASSSPGQGRNLHF. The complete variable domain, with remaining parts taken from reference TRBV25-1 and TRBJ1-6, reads EADIYQTPRYLVIGTGKKITLECSQTMGHDKMYWYQQDPGMELHLIHYSYGVNSTEKGDLSSESTVSRIRTEHFPLTLESARPSHTSQYLCASSSPGQGRNLHFGNGTRLTVT.

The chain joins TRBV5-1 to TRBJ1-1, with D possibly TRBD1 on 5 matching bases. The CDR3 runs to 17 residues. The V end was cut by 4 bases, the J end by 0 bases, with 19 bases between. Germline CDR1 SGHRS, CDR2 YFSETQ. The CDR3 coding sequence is TGCGCCAGCAGCCCACTCCCGCAGGGCACAATGAACACTGAAGCTTTCTTT. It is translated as CASSPLPQGTMNTEAFF.

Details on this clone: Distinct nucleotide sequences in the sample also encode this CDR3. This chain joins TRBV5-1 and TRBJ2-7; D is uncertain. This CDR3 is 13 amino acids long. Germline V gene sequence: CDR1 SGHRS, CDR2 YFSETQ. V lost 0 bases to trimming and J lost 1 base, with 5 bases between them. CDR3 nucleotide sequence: TGCGCCAGCAGCTTGGGCAGTTCCTACGAGCAGTACTTC. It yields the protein CASSLGSSYEQYF.

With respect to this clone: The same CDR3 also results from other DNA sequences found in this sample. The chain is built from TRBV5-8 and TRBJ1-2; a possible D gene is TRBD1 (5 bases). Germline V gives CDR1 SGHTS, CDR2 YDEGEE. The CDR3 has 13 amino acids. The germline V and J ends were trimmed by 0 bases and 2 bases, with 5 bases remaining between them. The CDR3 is CASSLGQNYGYTF. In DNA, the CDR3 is TGTGCCAGCAGCTTGGGACAGAACTATGGCTACACCTTC.

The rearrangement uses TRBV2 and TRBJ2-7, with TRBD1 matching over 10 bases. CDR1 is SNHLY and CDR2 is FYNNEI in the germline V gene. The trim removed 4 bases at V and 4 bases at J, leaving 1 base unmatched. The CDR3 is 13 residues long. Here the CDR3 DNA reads TGTGCCAGCAGTGGACAGGGGGCTTACGAGCAGTACTTC. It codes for CASSGQGAYEQYF.

CDR3 protein: CASSLMTAAPYNEQFF. In nucleotides, the CDR3 is TGCGCCAGCAGCTTGATGACAGCCGCACCTTACAATGAGCAGTTCTTC. The V gene is TRBV5-1, the J gene TRBJ2-1, with D tentatively TRBD1 (5 bases). The CDR3 sequence is 16 residues long. V was cut by 1 base and J by 4 bases, with 15 bases left in between. Per the germline V gene, CDR1 is SGHRS and CDR2 is YFSETQ.

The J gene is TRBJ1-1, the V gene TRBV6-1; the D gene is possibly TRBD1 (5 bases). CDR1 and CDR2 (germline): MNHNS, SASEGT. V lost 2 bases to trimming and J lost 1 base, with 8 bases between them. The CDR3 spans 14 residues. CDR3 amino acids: CASSELDRNTEAFF. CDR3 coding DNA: TGTGCCAGCAGTGAACTCGACAGGAACACTGAAGCTTTCTTT.

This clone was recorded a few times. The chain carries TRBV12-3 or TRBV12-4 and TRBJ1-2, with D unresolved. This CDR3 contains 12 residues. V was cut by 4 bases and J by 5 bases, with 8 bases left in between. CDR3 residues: CASSYQAYGYTF. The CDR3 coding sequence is TGTGCCAGCAGTTATCAGGCGTATGGCTACACCTTC.

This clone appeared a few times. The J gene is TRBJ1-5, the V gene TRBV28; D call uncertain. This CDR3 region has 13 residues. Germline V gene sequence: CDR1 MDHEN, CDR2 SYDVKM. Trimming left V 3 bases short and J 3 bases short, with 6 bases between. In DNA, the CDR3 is TGTGCCAGCAGTTTGGTAGCCAATCAGCCCCAGCATTTT. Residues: CASSLVANQPQHF.

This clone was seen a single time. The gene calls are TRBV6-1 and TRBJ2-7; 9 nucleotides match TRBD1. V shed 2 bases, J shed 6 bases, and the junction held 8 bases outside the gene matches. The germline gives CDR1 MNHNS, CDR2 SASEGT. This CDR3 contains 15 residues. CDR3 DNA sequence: TGTGCCAGCAGTGAATGGGGACAGGGACTGATCGAGCAGTACGTC. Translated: CASSEWGQGLIEQYV.

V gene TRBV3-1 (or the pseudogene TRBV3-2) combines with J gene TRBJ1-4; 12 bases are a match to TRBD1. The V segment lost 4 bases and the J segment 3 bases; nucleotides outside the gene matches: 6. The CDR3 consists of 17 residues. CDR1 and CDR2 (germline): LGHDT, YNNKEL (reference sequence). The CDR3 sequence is CASSPRGQGASNEKLFF. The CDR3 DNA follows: TGTGCCAGCAGCCCTCGGGGACAGGGGGCATCTAATGAAAAACTGTTTTTT.